The entry that follows covers one T cell receptor (beta chain) sequence. Its antigen is not identified. This entry is derived from a study of Ad26.COV2.S vaccination and SARS-CoV-2 variants. Background on the study: Intramuscular Ad26.COV2.S doses were given once or twice, 56 days apart. Study findings and constraints: It is possible that the TCR breadth and depth analyses underestimated the total T cell responses. Reportedly, after vaccination the spike-specific CD8+ and CD4+ T cell responses displayed substantial breadth.

The treatment: some 20 received Ad26.COV2.S at low or high dose, single or two shots; roughly five received placebo; per-sample allocation not given. Samples were taken on day 63 after the first vaccine or placebo injection. The sample came from a Boston adult aged 18-55 years. The CDR3 contains 11 residues. V was trimmed by 8 bases and J by 5 bases, leaving 9 bases between them. Germline V gene sequence: CDR1 MNHEY, CDR2 SMNVEV (reference sequence). Profiled with immunoSEQ multiplex PCR; TCRdb holds only in-frame clones, not every one. The data hold about 250,000 clones, with approximately 90% observed a single time.

The chain is built from TRBV27 and TRBJ1-2; no definite D call. The sequence was collected from a person between 18 and 59 years old who received the Ad26.COV2.S COVID-19 vaccine or a placebo. This material consisted of peripheral blood, taken in a trial of Ad26.COV2.S vaccine versus placebo. The CDR3 nucleotides are TGTGCCAGCGGGCCGGGGTATGGCTACACCTTC. Protein: CASGPGYGYTF.